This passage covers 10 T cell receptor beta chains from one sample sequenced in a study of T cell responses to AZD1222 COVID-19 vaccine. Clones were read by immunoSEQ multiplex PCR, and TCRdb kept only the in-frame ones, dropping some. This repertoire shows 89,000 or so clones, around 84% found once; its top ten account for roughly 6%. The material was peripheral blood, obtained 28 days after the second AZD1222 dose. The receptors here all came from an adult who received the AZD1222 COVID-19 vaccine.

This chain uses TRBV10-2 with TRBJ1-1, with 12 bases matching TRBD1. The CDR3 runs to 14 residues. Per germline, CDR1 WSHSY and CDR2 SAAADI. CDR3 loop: CVTRDRGLSTEAFF. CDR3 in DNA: TGCGTCACTCGGGACAGGGGGCTTAGCACTGAAGCTTTCTTT.

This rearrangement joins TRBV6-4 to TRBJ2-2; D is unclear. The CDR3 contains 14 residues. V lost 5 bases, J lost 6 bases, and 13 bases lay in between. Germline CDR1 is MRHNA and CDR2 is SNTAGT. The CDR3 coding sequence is TGTGCCAGCAGTCCGGGCCCGTGGGCCGGGGAGCTGTTTTTT. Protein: CASSPGPWAGELFF.

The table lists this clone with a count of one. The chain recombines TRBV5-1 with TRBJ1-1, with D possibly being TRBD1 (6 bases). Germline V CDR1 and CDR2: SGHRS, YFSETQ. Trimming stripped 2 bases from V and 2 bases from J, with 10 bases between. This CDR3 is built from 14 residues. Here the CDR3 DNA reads TGCGCCAGCAGCTTTCAGACAGGAAACACTGAAGCTTTCTTT. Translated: CASSFQTGNTEAFF.

The CDR3 is CASSFSPAGGGELFF. As DNA, the CDR3 is TGTGCCAGCAGCTTCAGTCCAGCGGGGGGAGGGGAGCTGTTTTTT. V usage is TRBV7-2 and J usage is TRBJ2-2, with 9 bases aligning to TRBD2. V lost 3 bases and J lost 8; bases outside the gene matches: 7. The germline V gene has CDR1 SGHTA and CDR2 FQGNSA. The CDR3 length is 15 residues.

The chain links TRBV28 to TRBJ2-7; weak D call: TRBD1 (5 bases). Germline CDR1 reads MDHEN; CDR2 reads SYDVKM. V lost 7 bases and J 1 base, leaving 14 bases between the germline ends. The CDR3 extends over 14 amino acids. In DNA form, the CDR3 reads TGTGCCAGCAACCACCTGGGGCTTTCCTACGAGCAGTACTTC. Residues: CASNHLGLSYEQYF.

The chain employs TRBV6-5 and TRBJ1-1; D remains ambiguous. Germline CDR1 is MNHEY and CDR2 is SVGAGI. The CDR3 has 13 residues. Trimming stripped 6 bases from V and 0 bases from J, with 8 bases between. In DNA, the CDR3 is TGTGCCAGCAGCAAAGGGTTGAACACTGAAGCTTTCTTT. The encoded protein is CASSKGLNTEAFF.

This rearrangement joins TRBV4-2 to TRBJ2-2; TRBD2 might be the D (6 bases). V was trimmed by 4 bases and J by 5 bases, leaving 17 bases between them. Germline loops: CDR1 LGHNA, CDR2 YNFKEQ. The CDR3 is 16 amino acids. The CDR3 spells CASSPKLLLATGELFF. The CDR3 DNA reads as TGTGCCAGCAGCCCGAAGCTTTTACTAGCTACCGGGGAGCTGTTTTTT.

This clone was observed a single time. The CDR3 reads CASRPQASGDTQYF. The CDR3 nucleotides read TGTGCCAGTAGGCCCCAGGCTTCCGGAGATACGCAGTATTTT. This sequence joins TRBV19 and TRBJ2-3; D remains ambiguous. The CDR3 consists of 14 residues. The V end was cut by 6 bases, the J end by 5 bases, with 15 bases between. Germline V gene data show CDR1 as LNHDA and CDR2 as SQIVND (reference sequence).

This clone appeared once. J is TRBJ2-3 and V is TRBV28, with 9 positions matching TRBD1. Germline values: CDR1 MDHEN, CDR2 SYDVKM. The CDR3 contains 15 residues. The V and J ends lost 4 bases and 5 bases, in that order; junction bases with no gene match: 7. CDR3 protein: CASSSGGTGKDTQYF. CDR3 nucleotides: TGTGCCAGCAGTTCTGGTGGGACAGGGAAAGATACGCAGTATTTT.

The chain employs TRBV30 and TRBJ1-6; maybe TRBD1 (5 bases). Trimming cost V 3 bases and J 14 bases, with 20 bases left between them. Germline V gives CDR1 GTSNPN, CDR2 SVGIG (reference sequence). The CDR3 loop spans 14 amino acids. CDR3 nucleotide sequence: TGTGCCTGGAGCAAACCCCTTTGGGGCCCCGCCCTCCACTTT. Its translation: CAWSKPLWGPALHF.